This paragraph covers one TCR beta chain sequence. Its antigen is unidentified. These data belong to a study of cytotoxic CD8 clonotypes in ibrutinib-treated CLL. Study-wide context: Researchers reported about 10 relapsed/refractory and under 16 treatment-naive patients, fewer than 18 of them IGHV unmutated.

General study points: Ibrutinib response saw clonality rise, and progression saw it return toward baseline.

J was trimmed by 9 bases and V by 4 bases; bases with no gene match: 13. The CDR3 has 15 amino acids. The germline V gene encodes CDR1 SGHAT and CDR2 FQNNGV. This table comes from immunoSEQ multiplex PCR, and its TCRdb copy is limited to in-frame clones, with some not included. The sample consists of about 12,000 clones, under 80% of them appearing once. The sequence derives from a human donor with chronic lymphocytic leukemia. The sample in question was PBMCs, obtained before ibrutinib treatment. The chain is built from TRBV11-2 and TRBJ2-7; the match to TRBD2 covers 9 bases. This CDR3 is CASSSQAGGRGRQYF. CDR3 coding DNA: TGTGCCAGCAGCTCCCAGGCGGGGGGGCGGGGACGGCAGTACTTC.